Presented here are 11 T cell receptor beta chains from one specimen sequenced in a study of vaccination and CD4 T cells after COVID-19. Stated treatment: roughly 10-day PBMC culture with coronavirus spike peptide pools or control peptides (ViraFEST assay). No antigen is known for these receptors. Sequencing of the DNA from cultured CD4+ T cells was carried out with the Oncomine TCR Beta short-read assay. A single record per CDR3 protein comes from TCRdb applying MiXCR to the PCR reads. This table holds about 11,000 distinct CDR3 sequences, 43% found once. The specimen was CD4+ T cells from blood, cultured in vitro. The receptors here all came from a human donor who had recovered from COVID-19.

The gene calls are TRBV6-5 and TRBJ1-1; D is possibly TRBD1 (6 bases). V was cut by 2 bases and J by 1 base, with 11 bases left in between. CDR1 MNHEY and CDR2 SVGAGI come from the germline V gene. The CDR3 contains 15 residues. CDR3 residues: CASSYDRGGNTEAFF. The CDR3 DNA is TGTGCCAGCAGTTACGATAGGGGGGGGAACACTGAAGCTTTCTTT.

This clonotype was counted between two and nine times. The DNA of the CDR3 is TGTGCCAGCAGCTTGGAACGGACAGGGAACGAAAAACTGTTTTTT. Protein product: CASSLERTGNEKLFF. The J gene is TRBJ1-4, the V gene TRBV5-4; TRBD1 aligns across 8 bases. Germline V gene data show CDR1 as SGHNT and CDR2 as YYREEE (reference sequence). CDR3 length: 15 amino acids. The junction had 6 bases not matched to a gene; V was cut back by 0 bases and J by 8 bases.

The rearrangement uses TRBV6-1 and TRBJ2-7; 7 bases fit TRBD1. The trim removed 5 bases at V and 2 bases at J, leaving 9 bases unmatched. The CDR3 sequence is 15 residues long. Germline CDR1 reads MNHNS; CDR2 reads SASEGT. The CDR3 loop is CASSPTGRRTYEQYF. DNA for the CDR3: TGTGCCAGCAGTCCGACAGGGAGAAGAACCTACGAGCAGTACTTC.

This chain connects TRBV19 to TRBJ2-4, with D unresolved. This CDR3 has 13 amino acids. Germline CDR1 reads LNHDA; CDR2 reads SQIVND (reference sequence). V dropped 5 bases and J dropped 0 bases, with 5 bases sitting between them. The CDR3: CASSQLAKNIQYF. The CDR3 DNA sequence: TGTGCCAGTAGTCAGCTAGCCAAAAACATTCAGTACTTC.

This clonotype was observed a handful of times. J is TRBJ1-2 and V is TRBV19; possibly TRBD1 for D (6 bases). Germline V CDR1 and CDR2: LNHDA, SQIVND (reference sequence). V lost 8 bases and J lost 2, with 15 bases in between. The CDR3 is 14 residues long. CDR3: CASGREGVNYGYTF. In DNA form, the CDR3 reads TGTGCCAGTGGTCGAGAGGGGGTGAACTATGGCTACACCTTC.

This clonotype was detected only a few times. The chain has TRBV7-9 and TRBJ2-2; D is perhaps TRBD2 (5 bases). Between the trimmed V and J ends, which lost 0 bases and 6 bases, there was a span of 11 bases. The CDR3 covers 15 residues. CDR1 and CDR2 (germline): SEHNR, FQNEAQ (reference sequence). CDR3 nucleotide sequence: TGTGCCAGCAGCTTAGCAGCCGGGGTAGCCGGGGAGCTGTTTTTT. Protein: CASSLAAGVAGELFF.

The CDR3 nucleotides read TGTGCCAGCAGTTTCTTCTCGGGGGCGATAGATACGCAGTATTTT. Its translation: CASSFFSGAIDTQYF. The chain links TRBV12-3 or TRBV12-4 to TRBJ2-3; D assignment may be TRBD1 or TRBD2 (6 bases each). V lost 3 bases, J lost 5 bases, and 15 bases lay in between. This CDR3 is built from 15 residues.

This chain links TRBV7-9 with TRBJ1-4; 7 positions match TRBD1. Germline loops: CDR1 SEHNR, CDR2 FQNEAQ (reference sequence). V shed 4 bases, J shed 3 bases, and the junction held 8 bases outside the gene matches. CDR3 length: 16 residues. The CDR3 region has the DNA TGTGCCAGCAGCTCCGGTACAGGGGTTGCTAATGAAAAACTGTTTTTT. It translates to CASSSGTGVANEKLFF.

This clonotype was counted only a few times. The chain is built from TRBV19 and TRBJ1-3; perhaps TRBD1 as D (5 bases). The germline CDR1 and CDR2 sequences are LNHDA and SQIVND (reference sequence). Trimming removed 6 bases at V and 0 bases at J, with 12 bases between. The CDR3 extends over 15 amino acids. CDR3 sequence (DNA): TGTGCCAGTAGACGACAGTCCTTCTCTGGAAACACCATATATTTT. Translation gives CASRRQSFSGNTIYF.

J is TRBJ1-3 and V is TRBV29-1; D is unresolved. Deletions cut 5 bases from V and 4 bases from J, with 12 bases between. The length of the CDR3 is 13 residues. Per the germline V gene, CDR1 is SQVTM and CDR2 is ANQGSEA. The CDR3 reads CSVRRTTGNTIYF. The CDR3 nucleotides are TGCAGCGTTCGGCGAACGACGGGAAACACCATATATTTT.

This sequence joins TRBV5-4 and TRBJ2-3; 11 bases are shared with TRBD1. Germline CDR1 and CDR2: SGHNT and YYREEE (reference sequence). The CDR3 spans 14 residues. The ends lost 4 bases at V and 6 bases at J; junction bases unmatched: 4. This chain's CDR3 is CASSKGQGGDTQYF. As DNA, the CDR3 is TGTGCCAGCAGCAAGGGACAGGGGGGGGATACGCAGTATTTT.